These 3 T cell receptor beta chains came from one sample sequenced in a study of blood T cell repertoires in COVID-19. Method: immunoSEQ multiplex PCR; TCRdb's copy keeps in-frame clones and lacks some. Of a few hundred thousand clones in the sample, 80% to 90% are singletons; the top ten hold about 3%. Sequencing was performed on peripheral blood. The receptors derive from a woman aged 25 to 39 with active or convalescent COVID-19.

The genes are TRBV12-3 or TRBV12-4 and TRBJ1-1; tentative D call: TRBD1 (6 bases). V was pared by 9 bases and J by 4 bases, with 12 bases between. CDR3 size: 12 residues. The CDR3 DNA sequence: TGTGCCAGTCTACAAGGGGGCACTGAAGCTTTCTTT. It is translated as CASLQGGTEAFF.

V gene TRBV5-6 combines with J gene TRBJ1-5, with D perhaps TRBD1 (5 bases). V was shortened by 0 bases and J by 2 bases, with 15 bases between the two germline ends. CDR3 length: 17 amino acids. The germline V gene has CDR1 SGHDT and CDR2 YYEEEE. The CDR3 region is CASSLGEGRRGNQPQHF. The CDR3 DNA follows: TGTGCCAGCAGCTTGGGAGAAGGCCGCAGGGGCAATCAGCCCCAGCATTTT.

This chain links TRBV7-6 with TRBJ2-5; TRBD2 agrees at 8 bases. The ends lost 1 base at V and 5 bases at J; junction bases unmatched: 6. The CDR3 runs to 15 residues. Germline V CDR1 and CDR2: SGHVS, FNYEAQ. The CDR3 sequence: CASSLDSGVRETQYF. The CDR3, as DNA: TGTGCCAGCAGCTTAGATAGCGGGGTGAGGGAGACCCAGTACTTC.